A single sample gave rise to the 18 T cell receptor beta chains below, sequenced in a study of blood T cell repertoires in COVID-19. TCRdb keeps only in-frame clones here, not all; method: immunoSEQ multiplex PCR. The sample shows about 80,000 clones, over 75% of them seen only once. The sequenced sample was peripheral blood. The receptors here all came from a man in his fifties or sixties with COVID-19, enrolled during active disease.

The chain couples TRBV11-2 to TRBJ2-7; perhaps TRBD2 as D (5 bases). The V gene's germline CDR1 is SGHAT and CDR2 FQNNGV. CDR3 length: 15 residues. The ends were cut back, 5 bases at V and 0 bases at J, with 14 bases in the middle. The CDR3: CASSAASGISYEQYF. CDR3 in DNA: TGTGCCAGCAGCGCAGCTTCCGGGATCTCCTACGAGCAGTACTTC.

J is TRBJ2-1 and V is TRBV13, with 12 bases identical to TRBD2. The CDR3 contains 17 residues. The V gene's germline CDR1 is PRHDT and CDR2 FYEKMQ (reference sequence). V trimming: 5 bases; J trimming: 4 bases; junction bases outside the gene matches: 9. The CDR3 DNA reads TGTGCCAGCAGCACCAGACTAGCGGGGGCCCTATACAATGAGCAGTTCTTC. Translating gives CASSTRLAGALYNEQFF.

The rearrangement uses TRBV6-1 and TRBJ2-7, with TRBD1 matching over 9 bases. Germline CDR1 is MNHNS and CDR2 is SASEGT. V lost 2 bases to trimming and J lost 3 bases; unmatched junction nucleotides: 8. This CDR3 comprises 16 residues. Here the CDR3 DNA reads TGTGCCAGCAGTGAACTAGGACAGGGGATAGGCTACGAGCAGTACTTC. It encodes CASSELGQGIGYEQYF.

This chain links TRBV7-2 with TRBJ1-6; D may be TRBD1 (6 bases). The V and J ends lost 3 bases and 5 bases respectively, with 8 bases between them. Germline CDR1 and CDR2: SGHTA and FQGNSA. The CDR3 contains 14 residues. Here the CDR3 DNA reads TGTGCCAGCAGCTTGGACAGAAATAATTCACCCCTCCACTTT. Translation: CASSLDRNNSPLHF. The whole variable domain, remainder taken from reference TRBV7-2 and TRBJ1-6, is GAGVSQSPSNKVTEKGKDVELRCDPISGHTALYWYRQSLGQGLEFLIYFQGNSAPDKSGLPSDRFSAERTGGSVSTLTIQRTQQEDSAVYLCASSLDRNNSPLHFGNGTRLTVT.

CDR3 bases: TGTGCCAGCAGCTTAGTAAGCAGCAGGGCTGGAAACACCATATATTTT. Translation gives CASSLVSSRAGNTIYF. J is TRBJ1-3 and V is TRBV7-8, with D perhaps TRBD1 (5 bases). Germline-derived CDR1 and CDR2 are SGHVS and FQNEAQ. This CDR3 spans 16 amino acids. The V end was cut by 1 base, the J end by 2 bases, with 12 bases between.

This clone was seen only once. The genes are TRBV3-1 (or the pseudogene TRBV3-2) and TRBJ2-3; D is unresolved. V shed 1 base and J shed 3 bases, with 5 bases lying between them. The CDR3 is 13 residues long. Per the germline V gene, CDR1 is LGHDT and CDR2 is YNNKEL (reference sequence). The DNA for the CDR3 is TGTGCCAGCAGCCAAGTACAGACAGATACGCAGTATTTT. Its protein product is CASSQVQTDTQYF.

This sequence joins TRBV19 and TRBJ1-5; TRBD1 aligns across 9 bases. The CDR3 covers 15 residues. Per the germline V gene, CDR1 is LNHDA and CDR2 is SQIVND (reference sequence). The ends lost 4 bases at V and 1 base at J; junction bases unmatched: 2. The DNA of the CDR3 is TGTGCCAGTAGTACGACAGGGGGAAGCAATCAGCCCCAGCATTTT. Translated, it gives CASSTTGGSNQPQHF.

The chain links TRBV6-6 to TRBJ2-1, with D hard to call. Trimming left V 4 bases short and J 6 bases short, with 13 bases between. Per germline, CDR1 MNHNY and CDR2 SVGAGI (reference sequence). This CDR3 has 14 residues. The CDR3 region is CASSSPTAINEQFF. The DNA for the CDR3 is TGTGCCAGCAGTTCCCCCACAGCTATCAATGAGCAGTTCTTC.

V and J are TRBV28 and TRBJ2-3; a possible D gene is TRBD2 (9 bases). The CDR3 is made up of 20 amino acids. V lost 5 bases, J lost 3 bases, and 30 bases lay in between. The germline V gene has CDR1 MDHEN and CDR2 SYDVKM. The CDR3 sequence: CASSLIGQGRASGKTDTQYF. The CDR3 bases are TGTGCCAGCAGTCTAATAGGACAGGGAAGGGCTAGCGGGAAAACAGATACGCAGTATTTT.

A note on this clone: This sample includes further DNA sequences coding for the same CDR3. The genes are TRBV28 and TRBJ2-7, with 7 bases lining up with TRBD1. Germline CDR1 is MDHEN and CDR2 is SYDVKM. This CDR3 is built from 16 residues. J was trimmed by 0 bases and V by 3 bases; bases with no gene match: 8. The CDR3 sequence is CASSFPVRTGSYEQYF. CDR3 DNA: TGTGCCAGCAGTTTCCCGGTCAGGACAGGCTCCTACGAGCAGTACTTC.

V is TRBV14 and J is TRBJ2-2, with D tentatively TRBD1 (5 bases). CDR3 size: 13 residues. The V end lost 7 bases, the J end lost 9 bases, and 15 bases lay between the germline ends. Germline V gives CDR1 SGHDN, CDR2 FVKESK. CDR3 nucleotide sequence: TGTGCCAGCAATTGGGGCGGCGGAAGGGAGCTGTTTTTT. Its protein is CASNWGGGRELFF.

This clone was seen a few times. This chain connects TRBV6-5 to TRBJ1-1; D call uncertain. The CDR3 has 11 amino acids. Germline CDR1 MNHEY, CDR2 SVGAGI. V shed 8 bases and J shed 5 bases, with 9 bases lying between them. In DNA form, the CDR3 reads TGTGCCAGCGCCCAGTGGACTGAAGCTTTCTTT. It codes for CASAQWTEAFF.

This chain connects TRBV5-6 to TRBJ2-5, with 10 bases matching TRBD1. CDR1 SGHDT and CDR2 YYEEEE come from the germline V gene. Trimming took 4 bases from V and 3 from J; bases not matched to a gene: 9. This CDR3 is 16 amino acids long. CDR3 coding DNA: TGTGCCAGCAGCCAGATGGTGACAGGGGGCGAAGAGACCCAGTACTTC. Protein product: CASSQMVTGGEETQYF.

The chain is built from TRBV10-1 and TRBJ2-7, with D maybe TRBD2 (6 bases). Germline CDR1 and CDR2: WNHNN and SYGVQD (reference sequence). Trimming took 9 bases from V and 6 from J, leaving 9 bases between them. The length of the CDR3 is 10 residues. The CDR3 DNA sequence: TGCGCCAGGGAGGGGTCCGAGCAGTACTTC. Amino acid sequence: CAREGSEQYF.

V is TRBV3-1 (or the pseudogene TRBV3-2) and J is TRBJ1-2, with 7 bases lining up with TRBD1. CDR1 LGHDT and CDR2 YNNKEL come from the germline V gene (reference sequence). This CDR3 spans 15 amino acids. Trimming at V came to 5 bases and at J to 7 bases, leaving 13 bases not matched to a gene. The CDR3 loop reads CASSGTGARRGGYTF. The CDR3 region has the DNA TGTGCCAGCAGCGGTACAGGGGCTCGGCGGGGTGGCTACACCTTC.

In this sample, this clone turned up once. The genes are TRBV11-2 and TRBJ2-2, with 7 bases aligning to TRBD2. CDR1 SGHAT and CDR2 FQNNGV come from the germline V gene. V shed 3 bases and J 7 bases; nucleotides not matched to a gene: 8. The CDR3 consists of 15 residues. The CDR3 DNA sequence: TGTGCCAGCAGCTTGGTAGATTCGGGGGGCGGGGAGCTGTTTTTT. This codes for CASSLVDSGGGELFF.

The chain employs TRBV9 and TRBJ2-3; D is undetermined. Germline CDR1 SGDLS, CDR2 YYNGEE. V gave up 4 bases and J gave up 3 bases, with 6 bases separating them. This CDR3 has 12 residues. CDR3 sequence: CASSQVTDTQYF. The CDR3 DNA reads TGTGCCAGCAGCCAGGTGACAGATACGCAGTATTTT.

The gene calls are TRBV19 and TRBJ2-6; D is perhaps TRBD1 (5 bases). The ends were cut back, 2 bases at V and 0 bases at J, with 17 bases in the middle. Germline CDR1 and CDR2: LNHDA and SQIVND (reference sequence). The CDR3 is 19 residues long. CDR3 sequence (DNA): TGTGCCAGTAGTATAATTAGGGGCCTGACAAGCTCTGGGGCCAACGTCCTGACTTTC. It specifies CASSIIRGLTSSGANVLTF.